Each of the 21 T cell receptor beta chains below was sequenced from the same sample in a study of CD8 T cells in ankylosing spondylitis. TCRdb recomputed calls from the 5' RACE reads with MiXCR, one row per CDR3 protein. The sample lists around 320,000 distinct CDR3 sequences, about a fifth seen once, with 3.5% in the top ten. Material for sequencing was blood, either unsorted or a sorted T cell fraction (not recorded which). These receptors were obtained from a female donor with ankylosing spondylitis or in good health (not recorded which).

The chain recombines TRBV10-3 with TRBJ2-7; no clear D gene. In germline, CDR1 is ENHRY, CDR2 SYGVKD. The V end lost 2 bases, the J end lost 12 bases, and 14 bases lay between the germline ends. CDR3 length: 12 residues. CDR3: CAISEASVIRYF. CDR3 coding DNA: TGTGCCATCAGTGAGGCCTCCGTCATTCGGTACTTC.

The V call is TRBV20-1, the J call TRBJ1-5; TRBD1 agrees at 7 bases. This CDR3 has 13 residues. Trimming removed 5 bases from V and 6 bases from J; junction bases left unmatched: 7. Germline V gives CDR1 DFQATT, CDR2 SNEGSKA (reference sequence). CDR3 sequence reads: CSARTGAGQPQHF. The CDR3 bases are TGCAGTGCTCGGACAGGAGCAGGTCAGCCCCAGCATTTT.

This clonotype was counted ten times or more. This chain connects TRBV10-3 to TRBJ2-7; 9 bases map to TRBD1. The CDR3 has 14 residues. V lost 6 bases, J lost 2 bases, and 5 bases stayed unmatched. From germline, CDR1 is ENHRY and CDR2 SYGVKD. The CDR3 protein is CAISFRDRAYEQYF. CDR3 nucleotide sequence: TGTGCCATCAGCTTCCGGGACAGGGCCTACGAGCAGTACTTC.

V is TRBV12-3 or TRBV12-4 and J is TRBJ2-5; D possibly matches TRBD1 or TRBD2 (5 bases each). The CDR3 loop spans 14 amino acids. Deletions cut 7 bases from V and 5 bases from J, with 17 bases between. The chain's CDR3 is CASTKGLAGETQYF. The DNA for the CDR3 is TGTGCCAGCACCAAGGGGCTAGCTGGGGAGACCCAGTACTTC.

CDR3: CASSLGSLNTEAFF. The CDR3 DNA reads as TGTGCCAGCAGCTTAGGCTCATTGAACACTGAAGCTTTCTTT. The rearrangement links TRBV7-8 to TRBJ1-1; D gene uncertain. The CDR3 totals 14 residues. V was shortened by 1 base and J by 0 bases, with 6 bases between the two germline ends. Germline values: CDR1 SGHVS, CDR2 FQNEAQ. The whole variable domain, filled in from reference TRBV7-8 and TRBJ1-1, reads GAGVSQSPRYKVAKRGQDVALRCDPISGHVSLFWYQQALGQGPEFLTYFQNEAQLDKSGLPSDRFFAERPEGSVSTLKIQRTQQEDSAVYLCASSLGSLNTEAFFGQGTRLTVV.

Only a few counts were recorded for this clonotype. The gene calls are TRBV6-1 and TRBJ2-1; TRBD2 aligns across 10 bases. V was clipped by 5 bases and J by 6 bases; unmatched bases: 13. Germline V lookup: CDR1 MNHNS, CDR2 SASEGT. This CDR3 region has 17 residues. CDR3 sequence: CASSPRRGAGGINEQFF. CDR3 coding DNA: TGTGCCAGCAGTCCCCGCCGGGGAGCGGGAGGGATCAATGAGCAGTTCTTC.

The chain has TRBV6-1 and TRBJ1-2; TRBD1 matches at 7 bases. With 6 bases clipped from V and 6 bases from J, the junction kept 7 bases outside the gene matches. The germline gives CDR1 MNHNS, CDR2 SASEGT. CDR3 length: 13 amino acids. The DNA of the CDR3 is TGTGCCAGCAGAAGGGGGCGTGGGGATGGCTACACCTTC. The encoded protein is CASRRGRGDGYTF.

In its sample, this clonotype was seen a few times. This chain links TRBV6-1 with TRBJ1-1; the D gene is possibly TRBD1 (6 bases). Looked up from germline, CDR1 is MNHNS and CDR2 is SASEGT. The CDR3 consists of 14 residues. V was shortened by 7 bases and J by 2 bases, with 14 bases between the two germline ends. Here the CDR3 reads CASIRKDSNTEAFF. The CDR3 nucleotides are TGTGCCAGCATTCGAAAGGACAGTAACACTGAAGCTTTCTTT.

The rearrangement links TRBV20-1 to TRBJ1-2, with 9 bases fitting TRBD1. Germline loops: CDR1 DFQATT, CDR2 SNEGSKA (reference sequence). Trimming took 6 bases from V and 13 from J; bases not matched to a gene: 6. This CDR3 is built from 10 residues. The CDR3: CSAPGTGFTF. In DNA form, the CDR3 reads TGCAGTGCACCCGGGACAGGGTTCACCTTC.

J is TRBJ2-2 and V is TRBV20-1; 8 positions agree with TRBD2. Germline loops: CDR1 DFQATT, CDR2 SNEGSKA (reference sequence). The ends lost 3 bases at V and 5 bases at J; junction bases unmatched: 8. CDR3 size: 15 residues. The CDR3 sequence: CSARRAAGDTGELFF. Here the CDR3 DNA reads TGCAGTGCTAGGCGCGCAGCGGGAGATACCGGGGAGCTGTTTTTT.

Ten or more counts support this clonotype. The V and J genes are TRBV7-6 and TRBJ2-3, with 9 bases that match TRBD2. The germline V gene encodes CDR1 SGHVS and CDR2 FNYEAQ. Losses at the gene ends were 0 bases for V and 2 bases for J; bases not matched to a gene: 12. The CDR3 has 19 amino acids. This CDR3 is CASSLAGGIAGALTDTQYF. As DNA, the CDR3 is TGTGCCAGCAGCTTAGCGGGGGGGATAGCGGGAGCCCTCACAGATACGCAGTATTTT.

The CDR3 spells CASSVGLAGHSYNEQFF. The CDR3 DNA sequence: TGTGCCAGCAGCGTGGGACTAGCGGGACACTCCTACAATGAGCAGTTCTTC. J is TRBJ2-1 and V is TRBV9; 13 bases match TRBD2. This CDR3 is built from 17 residues. V was pared by 2 bases and J by 0 bases, with 2 bases of the junction left unmatched. Looked up from germline, CDR1 is SGDLS and CDR2 is YYNGEE.

This clonotype was recorded a few times. The J gene is TRBJ2-2, the V gene TRBV12-3 or TRBV12-4; 7 nucleotides align to TRBD1. This CDR3 comprises 15 residues. Unmatched junction bases numbered 11, after V lost 5 bases and J lost 8 bases. CDR3: CASSGLTGFNGELFF. The CDR3 nucleotides read TGTGCCAGCAGTGGCCTGACAGGGTTCAATGGGGAGCTGTTTTTT.

V usage is TRBV12-5 and J usage is TRBJ2-3; D is undetermined. Trimming pared 7 bases from V and 1 base from J, leaving 24 bases between. In germline, CDR1 is LGHNT, CDR2 FRNRAP. The CDR3 loop spans 18 amino acids. The CDR3 here is CASALMRLAIPRTDTQYF. The CDR3 nucleotides are TGTGCTAGTGCCTTGATGAGGTTGGCGATTCCTCGCACAGATACGCAGTATTTT.

The table lists this clonotype with a few counts. This chain links TRBV20-1 with TRBJ2-7; D perhaps matches TRBD2 (7 bases). V lost 5 bases to trimming and J lost 2 bases, with 19 bases between them. The CDR3 spans 15 residues. Germline V gene lookup returns CDR1 DFQATT and CDR2 SNEGSKA (reference sequence). CDR3 bases: TGCAGTGCTCGAAGGGGGGGGAGTAGGGCCTACGAGCAGTACTTC. Translation: CSARRGGSRAYEQYF.

V usage is TRBV6-2 or TRBV6-3 and J usage is TRBJ2-1, with TRBD2 as a possible D gene (6 bases). Trimming removed 2 bases from V and 3 bases from J, with 11 bases in between. The CDR3 length is 15 residues. Germline assignment: CDR1 MNHEY and CDR2 SVGEGT. The CDR3 DNA is TGTGCCAGCAGTTACCCGGGACTGCACTACAATGAGCAGTTCTTC. This codes for CASSYPGLHYNEQFF.

This clonotype was counted at least ten times. The chain uses TRBV12-3 or TRBV12-4 and TRBJ1-2; a weak D match, TRBD1 (6 bases). Trimming left V 5 bases short and J 8 bases short, with 15 bases between. This CDR3 comprises 13 residues. CDR3 sequence reads: CASSLKGEGGYTF. The DNA of the CDR3 is TGTGCCAGCAGTCTAAAGGGGGAGGGCGGCTACACCTTC.

The J gene is TRBJ2-3, the V gene TRBV19; D is uncertain. V was shortened by 3 bases and J by 4 bases, with 5 bases between the two germline ends. CDR1 is LNHDA, CDR2 SQIVND, per germline (reference sequence). The CDR3 is made up of 12 amino acids. The CDR3 DNA sequence: TGTGCCAGTAGTATGCGCGCAGATACGCAGTATTTT. Residues: CASSMRADTQYF.

This clonotype was detected ten times or more. The CDR3 sequence: CASSLTGGRAADTQYF. The DNA of the CDR3 is TGTGCCAGCAGCTTAACAGGCGGAAGGGCGGCAGATACGCAGTATTTT. V gene TRBV7-3 combines with J gene TRBJ2-3; D ambiguous. This CDR3 is built from 16 residues. Germline lookup yields CDR1 SGHTA and CDR2 FQGTGA. V gave up 0 bases and J gave up 4 bases, with 14 bases separating them.

This clonotype has a count of ten or more. The chain links TRBV7-3 to TRBJ2-1; D uncertain. Germline V gives CDR1 SGHTA, CDR2 FQGTGA. There are 13 residues in the CDR3. V dropped 2 bases and J dropped 10 bases, with 12 bases sitting between them. CDR3: CASSLLPSKEQFF. The CDR3, as DNA: TGTGCCAGCAGCTTACTCCCTTCTAAAGAGCAGTTCTTC.

V is TRBV5-6 and J is TRBJ2-1; TRBD1 matches at 10 bases. Germline-derived CDR1 and CDR2 are SGHDT and YYEEEE. Trimming at V came to 4 bases and at J to 7 bases, leaving 5 bases not matched to a gene. This CDR3 is 14 amino acids long. The CDR3 DNA sequence: TGTGCCAGCAGCAAGACAGGGGGCTCTAATGAGCAGTTCTTC. It codes for CASSKTGGSNEQFF.